This TCR beta chain comes out of a study of T cell responses to AZD1222 COVID-19 vaccine. V trimming: 2 bases; J trimming: 2 bases; junction bases outside the gene matches: 5. The CDR3 sequence is 15 residues long. CDR1 and CDR2 from the germline V gene are SNHLY and FYNNEI. The method was immunoSEQ multiplex PCR; TCRdb's version includes in-frame clones alone and lacks a portion of them. The table includes approximately 110,000 clones, around 94% detected once. The chain links TRBV2 to TRBJ1-2; 7 nucleotides line up with TRBD1. The sequencing here drew on peripheral blood, taken on day 0 of AZD1222 vaccination. The sequence was collected from an adult in good health. The CDR3 nucleotides are TGTGCCAGCAGTGAATTGGCAGGGGGGAACTATGGCTACACCTTC. Protein: CASSELAGGNYGYTF.